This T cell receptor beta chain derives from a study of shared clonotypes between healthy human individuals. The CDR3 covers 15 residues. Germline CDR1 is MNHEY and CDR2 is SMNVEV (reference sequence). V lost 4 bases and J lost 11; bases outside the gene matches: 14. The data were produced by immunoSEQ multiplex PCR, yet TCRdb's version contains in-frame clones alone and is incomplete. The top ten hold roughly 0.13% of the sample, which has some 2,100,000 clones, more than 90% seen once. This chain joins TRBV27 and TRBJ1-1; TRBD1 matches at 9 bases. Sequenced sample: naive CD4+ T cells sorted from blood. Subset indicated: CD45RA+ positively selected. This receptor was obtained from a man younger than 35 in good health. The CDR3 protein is CASSSGTGWRALAFF. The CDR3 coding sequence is TGTGCCAGCAGTTCCGGGACAGGGTGGAGGGCTTTGGCTTTCTTT.